The clone carrying this T cell receptor (beta chain) appeared many times. Its antigen is not identified. The data stem from a study of CD8 T cells in ankylosing spondylitis. General study findings and limits: With a CD8+ phenotype, disease-linked clones were relatively rare in peripheral blood. Ankylosing spondylitis blood appeared to be characterized by a TCR beta motif of 8 or 9 highly homologous variants.

V was pared by 3 bases and J by 3 bases, with 5 bases between. The length of the CDR3 is 12 residues. Looked up from germline, CDR1 is DFQATT and CDR2 is SNEGSKA (reference sequence). Quantitative 5'-RACE with molecular barcodes was used to make the TCR beta libraries. MiXCR, run by TCRdb on the 5' RACE reads, gives a single entry per CDR3 protein. The sample shows approximately 400,000 distinct CDR3 sequences, 17% of them seen only once. The sample taken for sequencing was blood, either unsorted or a sorted T cell fraction (not recorded which). The TCR comes from a male donor with ankylosing spondylitis. V is TRBV20-1 and J is TRBJ1-4; D remains ambiguous. The CDR3: CSASGPNEKLFF. The CDR3, as DNA: TGCAGTGCTAGTGGGCCTAATGAAAAACTGTTTTTT.